A selection of T cell receptor beta chains follows, all from one sample in a study of cytomegalovirus exposure and HLA in healthy donors. Generated by immunoSEQ multiplex PCR, the TCRdb table keeps only in-frame clones and is missing some. This sample's table reports about 130,000 clones. The sample was PBMCs. Receptors originate from a man in his forties in good health and CMV-seronegative. CDR3s include the opening cysteine and the closing phenylalanine or tryptophan. The D gene is left open where the match is weak.

d_gene: TRBD1; len: 13; v_gene: TRBV11-3; j_gene: TRBJ2-7; CDR3nt: TGTGCCAGCAGTCGGACAGGGATCTACGAGCAGTACTTC; CDR3aa: CASSRTGIYEQYF
d_gene: NA; len: 12; v_gene: TRBV2; j_gene: TRBJ2-5; CDR3nt: TGTGCCAGCAGTGAGAGGAGTGAGACCCAGTACTTC; CDR3aa: CASSERSETQYF
d_gene: TRBD2; len: 20; v_gene: TRBV6-1; j_gene: TRBJ2-2; CDR3nt: TGTGCCAGCAGTGAATCAAATACATGGTTAGCGGGACCGAACACCGGGGAGCTGTTTTTT; CDR3aa: CASSESNTWLAGPNTGELFF
d_gene: TRBD1; len: 15; v_gene: TRBV7-9; j_gene: TRBJ1-4; CDR3nt: TGTGCCAGCAGCCCCGGCGGACAGGCGGCTGAAAAACTGTTTTTT; CDR3aa: CASSPGGQAAEKLFF
d_gene: TRBD1; len: 18; v_gene: TRBV5-1; j_gene: TRBJ1-4; CDR3nt: TGCGCCAGCAGCTTGGGATGGACAGGGGGTTCGGGTAATGAAAAACTGTTTTTT; CDR3aa: CASSLGWTGGSGNEKLFF
d_gene: TRBD2; len: 15; v_gene: TRBV2; j_gene: TRBJ2-7; CDR3nt: TGTGCCAGCAGTGAGAGCGGGAGGGCCATACTCGAGCAGTACTTC; CDR3aa: CASSESGRAILEQYF
d_gene: NA; len: 16; v_gene: TRBV9; j_gene: TRBJ2-2; CDR3nt: TGTGCCAGCAGCCCCCGGACTGGTTTTCGCCCCGGGGAGCTGTTTTTT; CDR3aa: CASSPRTGFRPGELFF
d_gene: TRBD2; len: 16; v_gene: TRBV7-2; j_gene: TRBJ2-1; CDR3nt: TGTGCCAGCAGCTTGAGACTAGCGGGAAAATCCAATGAGCAGTTCTTC; CDR3aa: CASSLRLAGKSNEQFF
d_gene: NA; len: 12; v_gene: TRBV4-1; j_gene: TRBJ1-2; CDR3nt: TGCGCCAGCAGCGCAGGTCCGGGGGGCTACACCTTC; CDR3aa: CASSAGPGGYTF
d_gene: NA; len: 13; v_gene: TRBV6-1; j_gene: TRBJ2-1; CDR3nt: TGTGCCAGCAGTGAAATTGTAGTCGGGGAGCAGTTCTTC; CDR3aa: CASSEIVVGEQFF